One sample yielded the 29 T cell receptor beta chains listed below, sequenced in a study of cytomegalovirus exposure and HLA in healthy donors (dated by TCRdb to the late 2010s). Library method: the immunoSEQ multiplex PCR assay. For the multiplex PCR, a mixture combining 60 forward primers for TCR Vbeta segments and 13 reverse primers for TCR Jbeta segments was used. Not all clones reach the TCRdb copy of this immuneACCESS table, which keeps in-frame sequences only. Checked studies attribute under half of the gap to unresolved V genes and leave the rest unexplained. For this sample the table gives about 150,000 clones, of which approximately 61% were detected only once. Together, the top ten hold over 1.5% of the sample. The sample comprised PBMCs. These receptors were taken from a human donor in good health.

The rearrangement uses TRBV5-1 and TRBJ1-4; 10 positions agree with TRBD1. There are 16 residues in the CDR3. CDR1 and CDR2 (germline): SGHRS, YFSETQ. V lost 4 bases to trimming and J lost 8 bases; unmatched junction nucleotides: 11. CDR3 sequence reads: CASSPRDRGRGEKLFF. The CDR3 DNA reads TGCGCCAGCAGCCCCCGGGACAGGGGTCGGGGGGAAAAACTGTTTTTT.

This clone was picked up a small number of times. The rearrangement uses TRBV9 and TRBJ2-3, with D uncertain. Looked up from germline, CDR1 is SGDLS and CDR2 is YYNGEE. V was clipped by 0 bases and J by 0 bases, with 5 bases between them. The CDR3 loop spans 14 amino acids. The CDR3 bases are TGTGCCAGCAGCGTAGGGAGAAGCACAGATACGCAGTATTTT. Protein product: CASSVGRSTDTQYF.

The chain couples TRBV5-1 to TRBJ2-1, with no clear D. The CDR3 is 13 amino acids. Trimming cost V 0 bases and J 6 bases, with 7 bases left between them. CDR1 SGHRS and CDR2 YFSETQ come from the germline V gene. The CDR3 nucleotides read TGCGCCAGCAGCTTGGTTGCCGGCAATGAGCAGTTCTTC. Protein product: CASSLVAGNEQFF.

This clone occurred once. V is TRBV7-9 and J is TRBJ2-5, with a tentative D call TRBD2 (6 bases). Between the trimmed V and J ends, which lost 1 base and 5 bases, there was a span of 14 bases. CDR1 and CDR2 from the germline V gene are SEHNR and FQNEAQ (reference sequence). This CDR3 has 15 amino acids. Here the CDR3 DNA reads TGTGCCAGCAGCTTAGTACCTAGCGAGTGGGAGACCCAGTACTTC. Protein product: CASSLVPSEWETQYF.

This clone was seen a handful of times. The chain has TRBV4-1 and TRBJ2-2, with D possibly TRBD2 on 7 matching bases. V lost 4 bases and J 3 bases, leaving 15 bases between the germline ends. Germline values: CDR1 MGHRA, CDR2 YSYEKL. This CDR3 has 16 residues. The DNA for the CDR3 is TGCGCCAGCAGCCCACCCCGGGGGGCAGACACCGGGGAGCTGTTTTTT. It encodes CASSPPRGADTGELFF.

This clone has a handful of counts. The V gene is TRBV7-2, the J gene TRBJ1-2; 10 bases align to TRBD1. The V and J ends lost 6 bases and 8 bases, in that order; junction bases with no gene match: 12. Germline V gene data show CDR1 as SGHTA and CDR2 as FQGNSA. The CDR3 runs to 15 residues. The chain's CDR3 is CASRSSGTGVDGYTF. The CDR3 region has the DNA TGTGCCAGCAGGTCCTCCGGGACAGGGGTGGACGGCTACACCTTC.

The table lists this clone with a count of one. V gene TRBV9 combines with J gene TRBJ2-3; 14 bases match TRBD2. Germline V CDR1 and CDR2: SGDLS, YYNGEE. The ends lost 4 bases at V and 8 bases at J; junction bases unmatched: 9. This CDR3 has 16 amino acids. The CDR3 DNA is TGTGCCAGCAGCCCCGCGGGGGGACTAGCGGGAGTTACGCAGTATTTT. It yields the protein CASSPAGGLAGVTQYF.

CDR3 sequence: CATSDRGIQPQHF. The CDR3 nucleotides read TGTGCCACGTCGGACAGGGGGATTCAGCCCCAGCATTTT. The chain uses TRBV28 and TRBJ1-5; 10 nucleotides agree with TRBD1. Looked up from germline, CDR1 is MDHEN and CDR2 is SYDVKM. The CDR3 runs 13 residues. J lost 6 bases, V lost 10 bases, and 6 bases had no gene match.

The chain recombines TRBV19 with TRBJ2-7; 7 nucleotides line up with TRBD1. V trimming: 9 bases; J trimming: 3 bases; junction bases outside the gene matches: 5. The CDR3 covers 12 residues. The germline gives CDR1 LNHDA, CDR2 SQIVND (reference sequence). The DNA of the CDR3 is TGTGCCAGCCGGGACAGCTACTACGAGCAGTACTTC. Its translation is CASRDSYYEQYF.

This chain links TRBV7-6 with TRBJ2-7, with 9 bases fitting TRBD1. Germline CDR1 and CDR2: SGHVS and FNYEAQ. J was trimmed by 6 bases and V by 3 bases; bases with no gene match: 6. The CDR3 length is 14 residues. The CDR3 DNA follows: TGTGCCAGCAGCTTCAGCGGGACAGGGCTCGAGCAGTACTTC. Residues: CASSFSGTGLEQYF. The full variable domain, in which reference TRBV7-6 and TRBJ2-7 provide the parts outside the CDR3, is GAGVSQSPRYKVTKRGQDVALRCDPISGHVSLYWYRQALGQGPEFLTYFNYEAQQDKSGLPNDRFSAERPEGSISTLTIQRTEQRDSAMYRCASSFSGTGLEQYFGPGTRLTVT.

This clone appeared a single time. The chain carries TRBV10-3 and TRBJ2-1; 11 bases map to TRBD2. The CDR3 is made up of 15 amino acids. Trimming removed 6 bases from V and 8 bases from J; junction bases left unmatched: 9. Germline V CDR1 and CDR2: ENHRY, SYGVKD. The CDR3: CAIRLAGGSRDEQFF. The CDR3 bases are TGTGCCATCAGGTTAGCGGGAGGGTCTAGGGATGAGCAGTTCTTC.

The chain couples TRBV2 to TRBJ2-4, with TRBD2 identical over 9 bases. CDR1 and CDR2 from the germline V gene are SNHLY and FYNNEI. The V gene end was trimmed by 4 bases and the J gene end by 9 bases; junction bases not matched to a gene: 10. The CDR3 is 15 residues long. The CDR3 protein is CASSALGGRVGIQYF. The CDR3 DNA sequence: TGTGCCAGCAGTGCCTTGGGCGGGAGGGTCGGCATTCAGTACTTC.

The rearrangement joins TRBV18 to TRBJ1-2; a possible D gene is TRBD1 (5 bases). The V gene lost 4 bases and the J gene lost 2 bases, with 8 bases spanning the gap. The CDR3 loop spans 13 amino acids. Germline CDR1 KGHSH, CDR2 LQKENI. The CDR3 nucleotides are TGTGCCAGCTCACTGGGACTCAACTATGGCTACACCTTC. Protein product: CASSLGLNYGYTF.

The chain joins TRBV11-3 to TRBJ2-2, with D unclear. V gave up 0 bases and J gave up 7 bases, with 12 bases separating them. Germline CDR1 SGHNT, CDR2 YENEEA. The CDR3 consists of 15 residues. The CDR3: CASSLEAGLSGELFF. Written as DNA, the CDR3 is TGTGCCAGCAGCTTAGAGGCCGGGTTGAGCGGGGAGCTGTTTTTT. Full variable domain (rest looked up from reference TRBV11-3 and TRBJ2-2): EAGVVQSPRYKIIEKKQPVAFWCNPISGHNTLYWYLQNLGQGPELLIRYENEEAVDDSQLPKDRFSAERLKGVDSTLKIQPAELGDSAVYLCASSLEAGLSGELFFGEGSRLTVL.

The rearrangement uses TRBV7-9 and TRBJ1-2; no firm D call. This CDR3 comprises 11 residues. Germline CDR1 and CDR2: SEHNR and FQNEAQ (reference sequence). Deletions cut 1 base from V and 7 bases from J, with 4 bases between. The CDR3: CASSLGAGYTF. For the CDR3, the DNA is TGTGCCAGCAGCTTAGGAGCTGGCTACACCTTC.

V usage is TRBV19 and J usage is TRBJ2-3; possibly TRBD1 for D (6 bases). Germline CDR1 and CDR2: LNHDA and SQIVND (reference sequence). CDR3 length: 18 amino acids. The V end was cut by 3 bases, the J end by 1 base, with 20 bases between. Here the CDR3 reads CASSMVAGVGVGTDTQYF. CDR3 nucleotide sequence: TGTGCCAGTAGTATGGTAGCAGGGGTTGGAGTCGGCACAGATACGCAGTATTTT.

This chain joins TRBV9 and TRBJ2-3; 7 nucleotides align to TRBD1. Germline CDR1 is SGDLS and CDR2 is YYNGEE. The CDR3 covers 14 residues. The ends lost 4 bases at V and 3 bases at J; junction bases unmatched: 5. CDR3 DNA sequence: TGTGCCAGCAGCCCACGGGACAGAACAGATACGCAGTATTTT. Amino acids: CASSPRDRTDTQYF.

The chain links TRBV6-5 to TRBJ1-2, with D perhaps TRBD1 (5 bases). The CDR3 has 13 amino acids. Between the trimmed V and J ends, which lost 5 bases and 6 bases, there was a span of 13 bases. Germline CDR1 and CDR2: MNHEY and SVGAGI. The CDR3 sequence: CASSGGTPDGYTF. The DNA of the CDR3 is TGTGCCAGCAGTGGCGGGACTCCAGATGGCTACACCTTC.

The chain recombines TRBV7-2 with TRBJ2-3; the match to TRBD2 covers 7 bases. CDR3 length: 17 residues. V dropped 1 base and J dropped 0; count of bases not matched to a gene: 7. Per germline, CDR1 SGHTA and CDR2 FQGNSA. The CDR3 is CASSLVASGLSTDTQYF. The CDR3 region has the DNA TGTGCCAGCAGCTTAGTGGCTAGCGGACTAAGCACAGATACGCAGTATTTT.

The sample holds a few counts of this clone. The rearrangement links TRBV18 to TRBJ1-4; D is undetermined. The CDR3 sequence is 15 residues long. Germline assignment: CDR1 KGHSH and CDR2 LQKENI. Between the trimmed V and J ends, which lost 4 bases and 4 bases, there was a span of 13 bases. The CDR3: CASSLLGGSNEKLFF. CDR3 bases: TGTGCCAGCTCACTGTTGGGAGGGAGTAATGAAAAACTGTTTTTT. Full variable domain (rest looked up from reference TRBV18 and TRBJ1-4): NAGVMQNPRHLVRRRGQEARLRCSPMKGHSHVYWYRQLPEEGLKFMVYLQKENIIDESGMPKERFSAEFPKEGPSILRIQQVVRGDSAAYFCASSLLGGSNEKLFFGSGTQLSVL.

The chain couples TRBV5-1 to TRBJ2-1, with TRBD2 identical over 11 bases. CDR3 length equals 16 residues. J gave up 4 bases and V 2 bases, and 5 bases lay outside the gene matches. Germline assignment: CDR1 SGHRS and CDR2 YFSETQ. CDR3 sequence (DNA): TGCGCCAGCAGCTTTGGGACTAGCGGACCATACAATGAGCAGTTCTTC. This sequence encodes CASSFGTSGPYNEQFF.

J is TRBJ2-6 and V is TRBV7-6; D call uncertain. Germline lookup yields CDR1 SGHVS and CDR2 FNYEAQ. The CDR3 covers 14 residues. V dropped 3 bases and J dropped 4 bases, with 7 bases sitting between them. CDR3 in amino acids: CASSFRSGANVLTF. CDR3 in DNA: TGTGCCAGCAGCTTCAGGTCGGGGGCCAACGTCCTGACTTTC.

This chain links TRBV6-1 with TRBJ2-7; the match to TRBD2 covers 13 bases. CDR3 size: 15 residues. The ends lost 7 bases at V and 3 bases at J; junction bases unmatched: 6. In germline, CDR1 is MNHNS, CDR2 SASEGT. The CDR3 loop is CASTPGTSGNYEQYF. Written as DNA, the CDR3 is TGTGCCAGCACCCCCGGGACTAGCGGGAACTACGAGCAGTACTTC.

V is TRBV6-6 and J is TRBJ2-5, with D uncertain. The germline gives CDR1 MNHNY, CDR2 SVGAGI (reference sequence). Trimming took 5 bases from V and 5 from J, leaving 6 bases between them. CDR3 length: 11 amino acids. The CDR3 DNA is TGTGCCAGCAGTACCGGGGAGACCCAGTACTTC. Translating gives CASSTGETQYF.

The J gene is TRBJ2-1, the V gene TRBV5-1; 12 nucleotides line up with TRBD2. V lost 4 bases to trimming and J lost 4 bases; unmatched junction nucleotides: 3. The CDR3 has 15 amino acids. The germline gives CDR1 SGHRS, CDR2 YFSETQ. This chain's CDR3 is CASSGTSGQYNEQFF. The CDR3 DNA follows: TGCGCCAGCAGCGGGACTAGCGGGCAATACAATGAGCAGTTCTTC.

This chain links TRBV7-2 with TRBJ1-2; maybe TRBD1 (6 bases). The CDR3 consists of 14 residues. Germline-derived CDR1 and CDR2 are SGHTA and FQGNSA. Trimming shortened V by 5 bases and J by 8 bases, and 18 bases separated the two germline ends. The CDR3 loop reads CASSIHRAGEGYTF. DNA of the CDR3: TGTGCCAGCAGCATACACAGGGCTGGCGAGGGCTACACCTTC.

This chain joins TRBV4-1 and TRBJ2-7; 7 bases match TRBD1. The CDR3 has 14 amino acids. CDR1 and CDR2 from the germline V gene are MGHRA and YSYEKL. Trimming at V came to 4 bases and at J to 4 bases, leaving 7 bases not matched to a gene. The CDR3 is CASSRQGSRYEQYF. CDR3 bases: TGCGCCAGCAGCCGACAGGGCTCCAGGTACGAGCAGTACTTC.

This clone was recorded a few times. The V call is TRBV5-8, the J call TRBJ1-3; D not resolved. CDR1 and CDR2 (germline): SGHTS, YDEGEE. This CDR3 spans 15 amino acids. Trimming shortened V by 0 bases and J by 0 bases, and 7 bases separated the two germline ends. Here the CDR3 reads CASSLGSSSGNTIYF. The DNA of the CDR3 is TGTGCCAGCAGCTTGGGATCGAGCTCTGGAAACACCATATATTTT.

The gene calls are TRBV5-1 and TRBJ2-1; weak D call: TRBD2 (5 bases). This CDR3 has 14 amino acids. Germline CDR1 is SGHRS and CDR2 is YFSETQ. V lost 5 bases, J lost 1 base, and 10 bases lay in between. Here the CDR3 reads CASSKDLSYNEQFF. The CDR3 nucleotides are TGCGCCAGCAGTAAGGACTTGTCCTACAATGAGCAGTTCTTC.